The 9 T cell receptor beta chains below were found in one sample sequenced in a study of cytomegalovirus exposure and HLA in healthy donors. Amplification used 60 Vbeta primers and 13 Jbeta primers. Here immunoSEQ multiplex PCR was the method, and the copy in TCRdb shows in-frame clones only, minus some. This repertoire shows approximately 210,000 clones, 75% to 85% found once; its top ten account for roughly 0.4%. The sequencing input was PBMCs. The receptors come from a male donor in good health and CMV-seropositive.

The chain recombines TRBV27 with TRBJ2-7; D uncertain. The CDR3 loop spans 12 amino acids. The V end lost 4 bases, the J end lost 5 bases, and 9 bases lay between the germline ends. The germline gives CDR1 MNHEY, CDR2 SMNVEV (reference sequence). CDR3: CASSSSLNEQYF. CDR3 nucleotides: TGTGCCAGCAGTTCCTCACTCAACGAGCAGTACTTC.

The chain links TRBV27 to TRBJ2-7; 7 bases align to TRBD1. The CDR3 length is 15 residues. CDR1 and CDR2 (germline): MNHEY, SMNVEV (reference sequence). J lost 2 bases, V lost 5 bases, and 9 bases had no gene match. In nucleotides, the CDR3 is TGTGCCAGCAGTACCTGGGACAGCCTTACCTACGAGCAGTACTTC. Its translation: CASSTWDSLTYEQYF.

The chain carries TRBV5-5 and TRBJ2-1; 8 bases align to TRBD2. This CDR3 spans 15 amino acids. Germline CDR1 and CDR2: SGHKS and YYEKEE (reference sequence). After removal of 0 bases from V and 4 bases from J, the junction contained 3 bases not matched to a gene. The CDR3 sequence is CASSLGTSGYNEQFF. CDR3 coding DNA: TGTGCCAGCAGCTTGGGAACTAGCGGATACAATGAGCAGTTCTTC.

The sample holds one count of this clone. This chain links TRBV5-4 with TRBJ2-3, with D perhaps matching TRBD2 (5 bases). V was clipped by 3 bases and J by 4 bases, with 15 bases between them. CDR1 is SGHNT and CDR2 is YYREEE in the germline V gene (reference sequence). This CDR3 has 15 amino acids. The CDR3 sequence: CASSSGPKGADTQYF. The CDR3, as DNA: TGTGCCAGCAGCTCTGGGCCTAAGGGAGCAGATACGCAGTATTTT.

The chain uses TRBV5-1 and TRBJ2-1, with unresolved D. CDR3 size: 11 residues. The V end lost 0 bases, the J end lost 8 bases, and 3 bases lay between the germline ends. Germline CDR1 reads SGHRS; CDR2 reads YFSETQ. Written as DNA, the CDR3 is TGCGCCAGCAGCTTGGTAGATGAGCAGTTCTTC. Encoded protein: CASSLVDEQFF.

A few counts support this clone. The chain is built from TRBV11-3 and TRBJ2-2; 10 positions match TRBD1. Germline values: CDR1 SGHNT, CDR2 YENEEA. Unmatched junction bases numbered 6, after V lost 4 bases and J lost 4 bases. CDR3 length equals 16 residues. For the CDR3, the DNA is TGTGCCAGCAGCTACCGGGACAGGGGTGGCACCGGGGAGCTGTTTTTT. Translation gives CASSYRDRGGTGELFF.

The V gene is TRBV7-2, the J gene TRBJ1-4; tentative D call: TRBD1 (6 bases). The length of the CDR3 is 14 residues. V lost 2 bases, J lost 7 bases, and 11 bases lay in between. Germline V CDR1 and CDR2: SGHTA, FQGNSA. CDR3 amino acids: CASSLQGWGEKLFF. The CDR3 nucleotides read TGTGCCAGCAGCTTACAGGGGTGGGGTGAAAAACTGTTTTTT.

V usage is TRBV4-1 and J usage is TRBJ2-1, with 7 bases that match TRBD1. Germline CDR1 is MGHRA and CDR2 is YSYEKL. The CDR3 is 16 amino acids. J lost 4 bases, V lost 0 bases, and 6 bases had no gene match. CDR3 bases: TGCGCCAGCAGCCAAGAGAGGGGGCTAGGATACAATGAGCAGTTCTTC. Translating it yields CASSQERGLGYNEQFF.

This CDR3 reads CASSLGAISYEQYF. CDR3 bases: TGTGCCAGCAGCTTAGGGGCTATCTCCTACGAGCAGTACTTC. This chain uses TRBV11-2 with TRBJ2-7; D gene uncertain. The CDR3 spans 14 residues. The germline CDR1 and CDR2 sequences are SGHAT and FQNNGV. The germline V and J ends were trimmed by 1 base and 0 bases, with 7 bases remaining between them.